This T cell receptor (beta chain) is from a study of human T cells and chemical hapten exposure. The V gene end was trimmed by 4 bases and the J gene end by 2 bases; junction bases not matched to a gene: 9. CDR3 length: 16 residues. CDR1 is SNHLY and CDR2 is FYNNEI in the germline V gene. Findings and limits, study-wide: DPC sensitization did not alter TCRs above 1 in 1000 frequency.

In regard to this clonotype: Its antigen remains unidentified.

Each CDR3 protein gets one entry after TCRdb re-called the RACE reads with MiXCR. The table records 85,000 to 100,000 distinct CDR3 sequences, 9.5% to 12% of them present only once. Indicated time point: patch test 2, 6 weeks after DPC sensitization. The treatment was: therapeutic diphenylcyclopropenone sensitization with weekly scalp DPC. Source: whole blood, taken in connection with sensitization to the hapten diphenylcyclopropenone (DPC). The rearrangement uses TRBV2 and TRBJ1-2, with 8 bases that match TRBD1. The receptor's source is a man aged 35 to 55 with alopecia areata. Some clones in this sample may be carry-over from other donors' samples. DNA of the CDR3: TGTGCCAGCAGTGGAAAAAGGACAGGGTTCAACTATGGCTACACCTTC. It specifies CASSGKRTGFNYGYTF.